The 22 T cell receptor beta chains reported below all come from one sample, sequenced in a study of naive and memory T cell subsets (dated by TCRdb to the late 2010s). Overall study results and their limits: A few larger clonotypes were found in naive repertoires, especially CD8, and these larger clonotypes were possibly memory cells re-expressing CD45RA.

Library preparation employed UMI-ligation and nested PCR. TCRdb names Illumina MiSeq as the instrument used. The beta constant-region primer was an equimolar mix of two oligonucleotides covering both TRBC1 and TRBC2. Four rounds of PCR, combining the SP2 primer with nested alpha and beta constant-region primers, were used to amplify the ligated cDNA. TCRdb redid the processing of the public reads, applying fastp at Q25 and MiXCR, and retained in-frame beta chains. Identical CDR3 proteins give one entry, which carries the most common genes and DNA. The sample records about 99,000 distinct CDR3 sequences, approximately 15% of which are singletons. The top ten hold approximately 2.8% of the sample. These receptors' antigens are unknown. The sample comprised naive CD8+ T cells from blood. According to the study, the label for this sample's cell subset or site signals: naive T cells, CD45RA high CD27+. All receptors come from a human donor in good health.

The chain joins TRBV12-3 or TRBV12-4 to TRBJ1-2, with 8 bases matching TRBD1. V lost 4 bases, J lost 6 bases, and 4 bases stayed unmatched. This CDR3 contains 13 residues. The CDR3 bases are TGTGCCAGCAGTTGGACAGGGACCGATGGCTACACCTTC. Protein product: CASSWTGTDGYTF.

V is TRBV29-1 and J is TRBJ2-1, with 7 nucleotides matching TRBD2. This CDR3 contains 18 residues. Germline assignment: CDR1 SQVTM and CDR2 ANQGSEA. V was clipped by 0 bases and J by 2 bases; unmatched bases: 13. The CDR3: CSVEDPSSLADPYNEQFF. Here the CDR3 DNA reads TGCAGCGTTGAAGACCCATCCTCTCTAGCGGACCCCTACAATGAGCAGTTCTTC.

The chain carries TRBV28 and TRBJ2-3; 9 nucleotides agree with TRBD2. The CDR3 is made up of 17 amino acids. Per the germline V gene, CDR1 is MDHEN and CDR2 is SYDVKM. The V gene end was trimmed by 1 base and the J gene end by 2 bases; junction bases not matched to a gene: 7. CDR3 in amino acids: CASSLYSLAGITDTQYF. The DNA of the CDR3 is TGTGCCAGCAGTTTATATAGCCTAGCGGGGATCACAGATACGCAGTATTTT.

This clonotype was recorded many times. V is TRBV12-3 or TRBV12-4 and J is TRBJ2-3; 7 nucleotides line up with TRBD2. V was pared by 6 bases and J by 0 bases, with 6 bases of the junction left unmatched. This CDR3 has 15 residues. CDR3 protein: CASSPSSGSTDTQYF. The CDR3 DNA reads as TGTGCCAGCAGCCCCTCTAGCGGCAGCACAGATACGCAGTATTTT.

This clonotype has at least ten counts. The chain is built from TRBV19 and TRBJ2-3, with D unclear. V was cut by 3 bases and J by 0 bases, with 13 bases left in between. This CDR3 is 16 amino acids long. From germline, CDR1 is LNHDA and CDR2 SQIVND (reference sequence). CDR3 sequence: CASSMRGVTSTDTQYF. The CDR3 DNA reads as TGTGCCAGTAGTATGCGAGGAGTTACTAGCACAGATACGCAGTATTTT.

The rearrangement links TRBV9 to TRBJ2-1; 8 nucleotides match TRBD1. Germline CDR1 and CDR2: SGDLS and YYNGEE. The V gene end was trimmed by 1 base and the J gene end by 1 base; junction bases not matched to a gene: 1. CDR3 size: 15 residues. CDR3 in DNA: TGTGCCAGCAGCGTAACAGGGGGTTCCTACAATGAGCAGTTCTTC. Translation: CASSVTGGSYNEQFF.

The V call is TRBV28, the J call TRBJ1-5, with D hard to call. This CDR3 comprises 15 residues. Germline CDR1 is MDHEN and CDR2 is SYDVKM. Trimming shortened V by 3 bases and J by 0 bases, and 9 bases separated the two germline ends. The CDR3 region has the DNA TGTGCCAGCAGTTTTGTGCCCAATAGCAATCAGCCCCAGCATTTT. Its protein is CASSFVPNSNQPQHF.

This CDR3 is CASSPGTSVYNEQFF. The CDR3 DNA sequence: TGTGCCAGCAGCCCCGGGACTAGCGTATACAATGAGCAGTTCTTC. V usage is TRBV7-3 and J usage is TRBJ2-1, with TRBD2 matching 10 bases. Germline lookup yields CDR1 SGHTA and CDR2 FQGTGA. J was trimmed by 4 bases and V by 5 bases; bases with no gene match: 5. The CDR3 totals 15 residues.

This clonotype was counted a few times. The chain carries TRBV20-1 and TRBJ2-7; D perhaps matches TRBD2 (5 bases). This CDR3 region has 13 residues. The V end was cut by 6 bases, the J end by 5 bases, with 17 bases between. Germline assignment: CDR1 DFQATT and CDR2 SNEGSKA (reference sequence). The CDR3 region is CSAPAAEEDEQYF. Here the CDR3 DNA reads TGCAGTGCCCCTGCGGCAGAGGAGGACGAGCAGTACTTC.

The sample holds many counts of this clonotype. The chain links TRBV10-3 to TRBJ2-1; 7 bases line up with TRBD1. Germline CDR1 reads ENHRY; CDR2 reads SYGVKD. The CDR3 length is 14 residues. V dropped 7 bases and J dropped 9; count of bases not matched to a gene: 12. CDR3 residues: CAIKPGTDWGEQFF. The CDR3 coding sequence is TGTGCCATCAAGCCCGGGACAGATTGGGGTGAGCAGTTCTTC.

The chain uses TRBV4-3 and TRBJ1-1; D not resolved. Trimming took off 5 bases at V and 0 bases at J, with 13 bases between the two ends. Germline lookup yields CDR1 LGHNA and CDR2 YSLEER. The CDR3 length is 15 residues. CDR3 loop: CASSSSLGMNTEAFF. For the CDR3, the DNA is TGCGCCAGCAGCAGCAGCCTAGGAATGAACACTGAAGCTTTCTTT.

V gene TRBV12-3 or TRBV12-4 combines with J gene TRBJ1-1; 8 bases fit TRBD1. The CDR3 contains 13 residues. Germline trimming cut 5 bases from V and 8 bases from J; bases unmatched to any gene: 7. CDR3 residues: CASSPARDREAFF. CDR3 DNA sequence: TGTGCCAGCAGTCCGGCAAGGGACAGGGAAGCTTTCTTT.

This clonotype has only a few counts. J is TRBJ2-1 and V is TRBV3-1, with 13 bases lining up with TRBD2. The CDR3 is 17 residues long. CDR1 is LGHDT, CDR2 YNNKEL, per germline (reference sequence). Losses at the gene ends were 0 bases for V and 9 bases for J; bases not matched to a gene: 8. CDR3 DNA sequence: TGTGCCAGCAGCCAAGACCCTGGACTAGCGGGAGAGTCTGAGCAGTTCTTC. The encoded protein is CASSQDPGLAGESEQFF.

The gene calls are TRBV15 and TRBJ2-1; no clear D gene. Germline V gene data show CDR1 as LNHNV and CDR2 as YYDKDF (reference sequence). Trimming left V 8 bases short and J 0 bases short, with 8 bases between. The CDR3 runs 13 residues. The CDR3 sequence: CATGGDSYNEQFF. The DNA for the CDR3 is TGTGCCACCGGTGGTGACTCCTACAATGAGCAGTTCTTC.

The rearrangement links TRBV20-1 to TRBJ2-7; no firm D call. Trimming took 3 bases from V and 3 from J, leaving 15 bases between them. The germline CDR1 and CDR2 sequences are DFQATT and SNEGSKA (reference sequence). The CDR3 runs 14 residues. The CDR3 is CSASPGPSNYEQYF. The DNA of the CDR3 is TGCAGTGCTAGCCCCGGACCAAGCAACTACGAGCAGTACTTC.

This clonotype has just a few counts. The rearrangement links TRBV9 to TRBJ1-2; D not resolved. The germline V gene encodes CDR1 SGDLS and CDR2 YYNGEE. Trimming pared 4 bases from V and 2 bases from J, leaving 15 bases between. The CDR3 spans 15 residues. The CDR3 spells CASSPRTGSNYGYTF. CDR3 coding DNA: TGTGCCAGCAGCCCTCGGACGGGGAGCAACTATGGCTACACCTTC.

This clonotype was picked up a small number of times. The chain employs TRBV7-2 and TRBJ2-7; weak D call: TRBD2 (6 bases). Germline CDR1 reads SGHTA; CDR2 reads FQGNSA. The V gene lost 5 bases and the J gene lost 4 bases, with 18 bases spanning the gap. This CDR3 has 15 residues. This chain's CDR3 is CASSDRILSGYEQYF. The CDR3 nucleotides read TGTGCCAGCAGCGATCGGATCTTAAGCGGGTACGAGCAGTACTTC.

The V call is TRBV11-2, the J call TRBJ2-3; no definite D call. V lost 4 bases, J lost 0 bases, and 11 bases lay in between. Germline lookup yields CDR1 SGHAT and CDR2 FQNNGV. This CDR3 spans 15 amino acids. CDR3 protein: CASSSLRSSTDTQYF. The DNA for the CDR3 is TGTGCCAGCAGCTCCTTACGATCTAGCACAGATACGCAGTATTTT.

The chain couples TRBV6-1 to TRBJ2-4; possibly TRBD2 for D (6 bases). The length of the CDR3 is 15 residues. The V gene's germline CDR1 is MNHNS and CDR2 SASEGT. V was clipped by 3 bases and J by 5 bases, with 14 bases between them. The CDR3, as DNA: TGTGCCAGCAGTGATGGGACTCCCGTCCAAAACATTCAGTACTTC. This codes for CASSDGTPVQNIQYF.

The chain is built from TRBV7-2 and TRBJ2-1; no definite D call. The length of the CDR3 is 14 residues. V lost 3 bases to trimming and J lost 1 base, with 7 bases between them. In germline, CDR1 is SGHTA, CDR2 FQGNSA. The DNA of the CDR3 is TGTGCCAGCAGCTTTTTGGTGTCCTACAATGAGCAGTTCTTC. Protein product: CASSFLVSYNEQFF.

This clonotype was detected many times. The CDR3 sequence is CASSLALAGASYNEQFF. CDR3 coding DNA: TGTGCCAGCAGCTTGGCACTAGCGGGAGCAAGCTACAATGAGCAGTTCTTC. This rearrangement joins TRBV5-6 to TRBJ2-1, with 11 bases lining up with TRBD2. Trimming removed 0 bases from V and 3 bases from J; junction bases left unmatched: 5. Germline V gene data show CDR1 as SGHDT and CDR2 as YYEEEE. The CDR3 extends over 17 amino acids.

V and J are TRBV5-6 and TRBJ2-7; the D gene is possibly TRBD1 (6 bases). Germline CDR1 and CDR2: SGHDT and YYEEEE. Trimming cost V 6 bases and J 2 bases, with 12 bases left between them. This CDR3 is built from 13 residues. In nucleotides, the CDR3 is TGTGCCAGCATGGGGCAGGGGACCTACGAGCAGTACTTC. As protein: CASMGQGTYEQYF.